This T cell receptor beta chain was sequenced during a study of blood T cells in healthy people across ages. General study findings and limits: Roughly linearly, TCR beta diversity per million T cells fell as age increased. Naive T cell percentage and TCR beta diversity correlated strongly. Higher diversity, along with more naive CD4+ cells, distinguished long-lived donors from aged donors.

V lost 6 bases and J lost 8; bases outside the gene matches: 13. The CDR3 is 15 amino acids. CDR1 is SQVTM, CDR2 ANQGSEA, per germline. This clonotype was seen ten or more times. Antigen specificity is unknown. A second PCR, run for roughly 7 to 11 cycles, used a sample-barcoded 5' primer plus a J-beta primer mix. The study obtained at least 3 million CDR3-containing paired-end reads from every sample. TCRdb analysed the 5' RACE reads with MiXCR anew, one entry per CDR3 protein. The sample lists some 1.7 million distinct CDR3 sequences, 25% to 30% occurring once. This sequence joins TRBV29-1 and TRBJ1-4, with TRBD1 matching 9 bases. This clonotype was obtained from a woman in her 30s in good health. Sequencing input: blood. The CDR3 protein is CSVGSGDRAVEKLFF. DNA for the CDR3: TGCAGCGTCGGCTCGGGGGACAGGGCGGTGGAAAAACTGTTTTTT.